Listed below are T cell receptor beta chains from one sample, sequenced in a study of pediatric ulcerative colitis. The data were produced by immunoSEQ multiplex PCR, yet TCRdb's version contains in-frame clones alone and is incomplete. This table holds approximately 60,000 clones, approximately 87% found once. Sequencing input: blood. The receptors stem from a boy aged 5 to 17 with severe ulcerative colitis. Each CDR3 is given with its conserved first and last residue. The order of the fields is CDR3 DNA, CDR3 protein, J gene, D gene, clone size, V gene. A D gene is named only where the DNA matches it firmly. Only some rows state a clone size, as once, few, many or a class for expanded clones.

CDR3 DNA: TGTGCAAGTCGCTTAAGACAGGGGGCGGGCAACGAGCAGTACTTC; CDR3 protein: CASRLRQGAGNEQYF; J gene: TRBJ2-7; D gene: NA; clone size: once; V gene: TRBV12-2
CDR3 DNA: TGCGCCAGCAGGGCACTAGCGGGAGGTGGGAATGAGCAGTTCTTC; CDR3 protein: CASRALAGGGNEQFF; J gene: TRBJ2-1; D gene: TRBD2; clone size: few; V gene: TRBV10-2
CDR3 DNA: TGTGCCAGTAGACCCCTCCGGACAGGGGGCCTGATAGAAATGAACACTGAAGCTTTCTTT; CDR3 protein: CASRPLRTGGLIEMNTEAFF; J gene: TRBJ1-1; D gene: TRBD1; clone size: NA; V gene: TRBV19
CDR3 DNA: TGTGCCAGCAGTGGAATACAGATGAATACGGGCTACACCTTC; CDR3 protein: CASSGIQMNTGYTF; J gene: TRBJ1-2; D gene: NA; clone size: NA; V gene: TRBV2
CDR3 DNA: TGTGCCAGCAGTGAATCCGACCTCGGGAGATACGAGCAGTACTTC; CDR3 protein: CASSESDLGRYEQYF; J gene: TRBJ2-7; D gene: NA; clone size: NA; V gene: TRBV25-1
CDR3 DNA: TGTGCCAGCAGTTTCCGATACAGGGGAGTCAGCGAAAAACTGTTTTTT; CDR3 protein: CASSFRYRGVSEKLFF; J gene: TRBJ1-4; D gene: TRBD1; clone size: NA; V gene: TRBV6-6
CDR3 DNA: TGTGCCAGCAGCTTTTCCCCCCATCTCCAGTTCTTC; CDR3 protein: CASSFSPHLQFF; J gene: TRBJ2-1; D gene: NA; clone size: NA; V gene: TRBV5-8
CDR3 DNA: TGCGCCAGCAGCTTGGTAGCGGGAGTTTCCTACAATGAGCAGTTCTTC; CDR3 protein: CASSLVAGVSYNEQFF; J gene: TRBJ2-1; D gene: TRBD2; clone size: NA; V gene: TRBV5-1
CDR3 DNA: TGTGCCAGCAGCTTAGTGGGGCCTAACACCGGGGAGCTGTTTTTT; CDR3 protein: CASSLVGPNTGELFF; J gene: TRBJ2-2; D gene: NA; clone size: NA; V gene: TRBV11-2
CDR3 DNA: TGCAGCGTTGCTACGACGGTGAACACTGAAGCTTTCTTT; CDR3 protein: CSVATTVNTEAFF; J gene: TRBJ1-1; D gene: NA; clone size: NA; V gene: TRBV29-1
CDR3 DNA: TGCGCCAGCAGGCATCTAGCGGGGTCCAACAATGAGCAGTTCTTC; CDR3 protein: CASRHLAGSNNEQFF; J gene: TRBJ2-1; D gene: TRBD2; clone size: NA; V gene: TRBV4-1
CDR3 DNA: TGTGCCACCAGCAGTGGGTTCGGGGGGTATGGCTACACCTTC; CDR3 protein: CATSSGFGGYGYTF; J gene: TRBJ1-2; D gene: NA; clone size: NA; V gene: TRBV15
CDR3 DNA: TGTGCCAGACCGATAAACCACGAGCAGTACTTC; CDR3 protein: CARPINHEQYF; J gene: TRBJ2-7; D gene: NA; clone size: once; V gene: TRBV6-1
CDR3 DNA: TGTGCCAGCAGCTTAGGGCCGAGGGGAGCTTTCTTT; CDR3 protein: CASSLGPRGAFF; J gene: TRBJ1-1; D gene: NA; clone size: NA; V gene: TRBV11-3
CDR3 DNA: TGTGCTAGCAGCTTAGGACTAGCGGAGACCCAGTACTTC; CDR3 protein: CASSLGLAETQYF; J gene: TRBJ2-5; D gene: TRBD2; clone size: once; V gene: TRBV7-7
CDR3 DNA: TGTGCCAGCAGCTTAGGGGACAATGAGCAGTTCTTC; CDR3 protein: CASSLGDNEQFF; J gene: TRBJ2-1; D gene: NA; clone size: NA; V gene: TRBV7-2
CDR3 DNA: TGTGCCAGCAGCTCCACCACGGGACTAGGCACAGATACGCAGTATTTT; CDR3 protein: CASSSTTGLGTDTQYF; J gene: TRBJ2-3; D gene: TRBD2; clone size: NA; V gene: TRBV11-3
CDR3 DNA: TGTGCCACCAGCAAACCAGGCACCGGGGAGCTGTTTTTT; CDR3 protein: CATSKPGTGELFF; J gene: TRBJ2-2; D gene: NA; clone size: NA; V gene: TRBV15
CDR3 DNA: TGTGCCACCAGCCCTAGAGGACTAGCGGGGGAAAATGAGCAGTTCTTC; CDR3 protein: CATSPRGLAGENEQFF; J gene: TRBJ2-1; D gene: TRBD2; clone size: NA; V gene: TRBV15
CDR3 DNA: TGTGCCAGCAGTTCACAGCATAATTCACCCCTCCACTTT; CDR3 protein: CASSSQHNSPLHF; J gene: TRBJ1-6; D gene: NA; clone size: once; V gene: TRBV27
CDR3 DNA: TGCGCCAGCAGCTCCCCCCCGGGCGCCCAAGAGACCCAGTACTTC; CDR3 protein: CASSSPPGAQETQYF; J gene: TRBJ2-5; D gene: NA; clone size: NA; V gene: TRBV5-1
CDR3 DNA: TGTGCCAGCAGTTACCTTAACCGAGACAGGGGAAAACTGTTTTTT; CDR3 protein: CASSYLNRDRGKLFF; J gene: TRBJ1-4; D gene: TRBD1; clone size: once; V gene: TRBV6-5
CDR3 DNA: TGTGCCAGCAGCGTCTTGTTGGTTGGATCCTACAATGAGCAGTTCTTC; CDR3 protein: CASSVLLVGSYNEQFF; J gene: TRBJ2-1; D gene: NA; clone size: NA; V gene: TRBV9
CDR3 DNA: TGTGCCAGCAGCCAAGATCGATTGGACAATGAGCAGTTCTTC; CDR3 protein: CASSQDRLDNEQFF; J gene: TRBJ2-1; D gene: NA; clone size: once; V gene: TRBV4-2
CDR3 DNA: TGTGCCAGCAGTGAAGCGCTTACTAGCGGGACGGTTGAGCAGTTCTTC; CDR3 protein: CASSEALTSGTVEQFF; J gene: TRBJ2-1; D gene: TRBD2; clone size: NA; V gene: TRBV2
CDR3 DNA: TGTGCCAGCAGCTTATCCGGGGGGCGACCTGAAGCTTTCTTT; CDR3 protein: CASSLSGGRPEAFF; J gene: TRBJ1-1; D gene: NA; clone size: NA; V gene: TRBV7-9
CDR3 DNA: TGTGCCAGTAGTATCCTAGCGGGAGGGGTCAATGAGCAGTTCTTC; CDR3 protein: CASSILAGGVNEQFF; J gene: TRBJ2-1; D gene: TRBD2; clone size: few; V gene: TRBV19
CDR3 DNA: TGCGCCAGCAGCCAAGGTGGGATAAACGAGCAGTACTTC; CDR3 protein: CASSQGGINEQYF; J gene: TRBJ2-7; D gene: NA; clone size: NA; V gene: TRBV4-1
CDR3 DNA: TGTGCCACCATGATCACAGGGGGCAATCAGCCCCAGCATTTT; CDR3 protein: CATMITGGNQPQHF; J gene: TRBJ1-5; D gene: TRBD1; clone size: NA; V gene: TRBV6-5
CDR3 DNA: TGTGCCAGCAACTACCTTGGGACGGACGAGCAGTACTTC; CDR3 protein: CASNYLGTDEQYF; J gene: TRBJ2-7; D gene: NA; clone size: NA; V gene: TRBV11-2
CDR3 DNA: TGTGCAAGTCGCTTAGCCCGGACAGATTCCTACAATGAGCAGTTCTTC; CDR3 protein: CASRLARTDSYNEQFF; J gene: TRBJ2-1; D gene: NA; clone size: NA; V gene: TRBV12-2
CDR3 DNA: TGTGCCAGCAGTCCTAGCGGGCGGGGGATTGATGAGCAGTTCTTC; CDR3 protein: CASSPSGRGIDEQFF; J gene: TRBJ2-1; D gene: TRBD2; clone size: NA; V gene: TRBV7-9
CDR3 DNA: TGCGCCAGCAGCCGTACTAGCGGGAGGGACAATGAGCAGTTCTTC; CDR3 protein: CASSRTSGRDNEQFF; J gene: TRBJ2-1; D gene: TRBD2; clone size: NA; V gene: TRBV5-1
CDR3 DNA: TGTGCCAGCAGATCTCAGGGTTTTAACAATGAGCAGTTCTTC; CDR3 protein: CASRSQGFNNEQFF; J gene: TRBJ2-1; D gene: NA; clone size: NA; V gene: TRBV27
CDR3 DNA: TGTGCCAGCCGAATTAGCAATCAGCCCCAGCATTTT; CDR3 protein: CASRISNQPQHF; J gene: TRBJ1-5; D gene: NA; clone size: few; V gene: TRBV28
CDR3 DNA: TGTGCCAGCAGCCCCGGACGCTGGCAACCCTCTAATGAAAAACTGTTTTTT; CDR3 protein: CASSPGRWQPSNEKLFF; J gene: TRBJ1-4; D gene: NA; clone size: NA; V gene: TRBV7-8
CDR3 DNA: TGCAGCGTTCATACAGGGTCGGCGGGTGGCTACACCTTC; CDR3 protein: CSVHTGSAGGYTF; J gene: TRBJ1-2; D gene: NA; clone size: NA; V gene: TRBV29-1
CDR3 DNA: TGTGCCAGCAGCCAAGATCGGGGACAGGGAAATGAAAAACTGTTTTTT; CDR3 protein: CASSQDRGQGNEKLFF; J gene: TRBJ1-4; D gene: TRBD1; clone size: NA; V gene: TRBV4-2
CDR3 DNA: TGCAGCGTCTCCGGGGACAGAGAAGGAAACACCATATATTTT; CDR3 protein: CSVSGDREGNTIYF; J gene: TRBJ1-3; D gene: TRBD1; clone size: NA; V gene: TRBV29-1
CDR3 DNA: TGTGCCAGCAGCAGCGATAGAACTAGCGGGTTCAATGAGCAGTTCTTC; CDR3 protein: CASSSDRTSGFNEQFF; J gene: TRBJ2-1; D gene: TRBD2; clone size: NA; V gene: TRBV7-2
CDR3 DNA: TGTGCCAGCAGTTTAAACCCTTGGTACGGAGAGCAGTTCTTC; CDR3 protein: CASSLNPWYGEQFF; J gene: TRBJ2-1; D gene: NA; clone size: NA; V gene: TRBV27
CDR3 DNA: TGTGCCAGTACCTACGTTTTAGGGGTTAGCTCTGGAAACACCATATATTTT; CDR3 protein: CASTYVLGVSSGNTIYF; J gene: TRBJ1-3; D gene: NA; clone size: few; V gene: TRBV19
CDR3 DNA: TGTGCTAGTGGTTTCTCCCGAGTCGATGAGTTGGAAGCTTTCTTT; CDR3 protein: CASGFSRVDELEAFF; J gene: TRBJ1-1; D gene: NA; clone size: NA; V gene: TRBV12-5
CDR3 DNA: TGTGCCAGCAGCCAAGGAGGGGTCCTATATGAAAAACTGTTTTTT; CDR3 protein: CASSQGGVLYEKLFF; J gene: TRBJ1-4; D gene: NA; clone size: NA; V gene: TRBV14
CDR3 DNA: TGTGCCAGCAGTGAAACCCCAAGATTCGAGCAGTACTTC; CDR3 protein: CASSETPRFEQYF; J gene: TRBJ2-7; D gene: NA; clone size: NA; V gene: TRBV2
CDR3 DNA: TGTGCCAGCAGCGTAGGAGAGGGGTATAGCAATCAGCCCCAGCATTTT; CDR3 protein: CASSVGEGYSNQPQHF; J gene: TRBJ1-5; D gene: NA; clone size: few; V gene: TRBV9
CDR3 DNA: TGTGCCAGCAGTCTTCGGGACAACTATGGCTACACCTTC; CDR3 protein: CASSLRDNYGYTF; J gene: TRBJ1-2; D gene: NA; clone size: once; V gene: TRBV6-5
CDR3 DNA: TGTGCCAGCAGCCCGGGACAGACTAACACCGGGGAGCTGTTTTTT; CDR3 protein: CASSPGQTNTGELFF; J gene: TRBJ2-2; D gene: TRBD1; clone size: NA; V gene: TRBV7-9
CDR3 DNA: TGTGCCAGCAGCAAAGAAGGCGGGGCAAGTTATTCCCAGCATTTT; CDR3 protein: CASSKEGGASYSQHF; J gene: TRBJ1-5; D gene: NA; clone size: NA; V gene: TRBV21-1
CDR3 DNA: TGTGCCATCAGTTCTCCGGGACTAGCGGGAGCCAGCACCGGGGAGCTGTTTTTT; CDR3 protein: CAISSPGLAGASTGELFF; J gene: TRBJ2-2; D gene: TRBD2; clone size: NA; V gene: TRBV10-3
CDR3 DNA: TGTGCCAGCAGAGGGACAGGGGATCCATACGAGCAGTACTTC; CDR3 protein: CASRGTGDPYEQYF; J gene: TRBJ2-7; D gene: TRBD1; clone size: NA; V gene: TRBV14
CDR3 DNA: TGTGCCAGCAGCCCTGACAGGGGCAATGAGCAGTTCTTC; CDR3 protein: CASSPDRGNEQFF; J gene: TRBJ2-1; D gene: TRBD1; clone size: NA; V gene: TRBV6-5
CDR3 DNA: TGTGCCAGCAGCGCTGTCGGACCGGCCTATGGCTACACCTTC; CDR3 protein: CASSAVGPAYGYTF; J gene: TRBJ1-2; D gene: NA; clone size: NA; V gene: TRBV2